Listed here are 9 T cell receptor beta chains from one sample, sequenced in a study of T cells after yellow fever vaccination (dated by TCRdb to between 2019 and 2020). The sample's treatment or condition, from its label and the paper: live attenuated yellow fever vaccine strain. The library relied on 5' RACE. Instrument used: Illumina NovaSeq 6000. TCRdb's own reprocessing of the public reads used fastp at Q25 and MiXCR and kept productive beta chains. Identical CDR3 protein sequences are pooled into one entry, listed with their most common genes and DNA. This sample holds roughly 56,000 distinct CDR3 sequences; 5.5% to 6% were observed only once. The top ten clones comprise around a third of the sample. This sample comprised PBMCs, either bulk or a sorted T-cell subset (CD4+, CD8+, memory, or dextramer-sorted; not recorded which), obtained on the day of the yellow fever booster vaccination. Every receptor here comes from a man younger than 30 who received the YFV17D yellow fever vaccine.

The chain combines TRBV5-6 with TRBJ2-3; no definite D call. The V end lost 2 bases, the J end lost 5 bases, and 3 bases lay between the germline ends. This CDR3 comprises 11 residues. CDR1 SGHDT and CDR2 YYEEEE come from the germline V gene. CDR3 protein: CASSLGDTQYF. The CDR3 region has the DNA TGTGCCAGCAGCTTAGGAGATACGCAGTATTTT.

This clonotype was counted many times. The chain joins TRBV12-3 or TRBV12-4 to TRBJ1-5; the D gene is possibly TRBD1 (6 bases). Trimming took 5 bases from V and 2 from J, leaving 10 bases between them. The CDR3 is 14 amino acids. As DNA, the CDR3 is TGTGCCAGCAGTCCTGGGGGGCGCAATCAGCCCCAGCATTTT. Translation: CASSPGGRNQPQHF.

This clonotype occurred many times. The chain is built from TRBV5-6 and TRBJ2-1, with no clear D. The CDR3 runs to 12 residues. Germline V CDR1 and CDR2: SGHDT, YYEEEE. Trimming shortened V by 2 bases and J by 6 bases, and 6 bases separated the two germline ends. CDR3 DNA sequence: TGTGCCAGCAGCTTTCGACTCAATGAGCAGTTCTTC. It encodes CASSFRLNEQFF.

This clonotype was observed at least ten times. The chain has TRBV9 and TRBJ2-7; D call uncertain. The CDR3 consists of 14 residues. Trimming took 0 bases from V and 2 from J, leaving 9 bases between them. Germline loops: CDR1 SGDLS, CDR2 YYNGEE. The CDR3 sequence: CASSVENNPYEQYF. CDR3 bases: TGTGCCAGCAGCGTAGAAAACAACCCCTACGAGCAGTACTTC.

This clonotype was seen at least ten times. This chain connects TRBV13 to TRBJ2-4; D call uncertain. The germline gives CDR1 PRHDT, CDR2 FYEKMQ (reference sequence). This CDR3 comprises 14 residues. V lost 5 bases to trimming and J lost 6 bases, with 14 bases between them. CDR3 residues: CASSPRRSVNIQYF. In DNA form, the CDR3 reads TGTGCCAGCAGCCCCCGGCGGTCGGTAAACATTCAGTACTTC.

At least ten counts were recorded for this clonotype. The chain is built from TRBV29-1 and TRBJ1-1; D may be TRBD1 (5 bases). The ends were cut back, 4 bases at V and 6 bases at J, with 15 bases in the middle. The CDR3 contains 13 residues. Germline V lookup: CDR1 SQVTM, CDR2 ANQGSEA. This chain's CDR3 is CSVVGRVNPEAFF. DNA of the CDR3: TGCAGCGTTGTTGGCAGGGTTAATCCTGAAGCTTTCTTT. The variable domain in full, with the rest retrieved from reference TRBV29-1 and TRBJ1-1, is SAVISQKPSRDICQRGTSLTIQCQVDSQVTMMFWYRQQPGQSLTLIATANQGSEATYESGFVIDKFPISRPNLTFSTLTVSNMSPEDSSIYLCSVVGRVNPEAFFGQGTRLTVV.

This clonotype showed up many times. The chain has TRBV10-1 and TRBJ1-2, with D maybe TRBD1 (5 bases). The CDR3 spans 17 residues. Trimming pared 0 bases from V and 1 base from J, leaving 15 bases between. Looked up from germline, CDR1 is WNHNN and CDR2 is SYGVQD (reference sequence). The CDR3 here is CASSESSQDIFNYGYTF. In nucleotides, the CDR3 is TGCGCCAGCAGTGAGTCGAGTCAGGACATCTTTAACTATGGCTACACCTTC.

This clonotype was recorded many times. The chain employs TRBV6-5 and TRBJ2-2; tentative D call: TRBD1 (6 bases). Trimming removed 6 bases at V and 7 bases at J, with 18 bases between. This CDR3 comprises 15 residues. The germline V gene has CDR1 MNHEY and CDR2 SVGAGI. CDR3 in DNA: TGTGCCAGCAGATACCTTGACAGGCCTGGCGGGGAGCTGTTTTTT. This sequence encodes CASRYLDRPGGELFF.

This clonotype was counted only a few times. The chain combines TRBV6-2 or TRBV6-3 with TRBJ2-7; D perhaps matches TRBD1 (6 bases). V was clipped by 7 bases and J by 3 bases, with 13 bases between them. The CDR3 extends over 13 amino acids. Germline V lookup: CDR1 MNHEY, CDR2 SVGEGT. The CDR3 DNA reads TGTGCCAGCAATTCAGGACAGAACTACGAGCAGTACGTC. Translation: CASNSGQNYEQYV.